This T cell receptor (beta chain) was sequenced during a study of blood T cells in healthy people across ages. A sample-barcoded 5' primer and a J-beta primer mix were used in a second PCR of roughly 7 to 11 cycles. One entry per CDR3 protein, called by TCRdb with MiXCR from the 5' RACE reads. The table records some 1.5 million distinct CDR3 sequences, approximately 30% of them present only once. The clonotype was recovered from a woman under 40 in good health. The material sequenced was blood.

CDR3 coding DNA: TGTGCCAGCAGCCCAATCGCCGGGGTAAATCAGCCCCAGCATTTT. Protein: CASSPIAGVNQPQHF. The rearrangement joins TRBV27 to TRBJ1-5, with D uncertain. V lost 6 bases and J 4 bases, leaving 16 bases between the germline ends. The V gene's germline CDR1 is MNHEY and CDR2 SMNVEV (reference sequence). The CDR3 is 15 residues long.